This T cell receptor (beta chain) appears in the sequencing data of a study of T-cell reconstitution after alpha-beta-depleted transplantation in children. Study conclusions and caveats: At the one-year point after transplant, T-cell counts and TCRbeta diversity were found to come mostly from T cells that had been newly produced. In patients about two months after transplant, alpha-beta T cells reportedly arose from several hundred expanded graft clones.

Preparation of the TCRbeta library used unique molecular identifiers. TCRdb independently ran MiXCR on the PCR reads; one entry per CDR3 protein. The sample includes 250,000 to 400,000 distinct CDR3 sequences, around 25% of them seen just once. A note on this clonotype: The antigen is unknown.

CDR1 and CDR2 from the germline V gene are SGDLS and YYNGEE. The CDR3 length is 15 residues. The V end lost 0 bases, the J end lost 8 bases, and 15 bases lay between the germline ends. J is TRBJ2-1 and V is TRBV9; the D gene is possibly TRBD2 (5 bases). The receptor was derived from a male patient under 18 who had a stem cell transplant for acute lymphoblastic leukemia, so the T cells may come from the graft donor. This material consisted of PBMCs, mostly from graft donor cells, taken 180 days after TCRalphabeta/CD19-depleted stem cell transplant. CDR3 bases: TGTGCCAGCAGCGTAGTTGGTAGAGGGAGCCATGAGCAGTTCTTC. Translating it yields CASSVVGRGSHEQFF. The whole variable domain, remainder taken from reference TRBV9 and TRBJ2-1, is DSGVTQTPKHLITATGQRVTLRCSPRSGDLSVYWYQQSLDQGLQFLIQYYNGEERAKGNILERFSAQQFPDLHSELNLSSLELGDSALYFCASSVVGRGSHEQFFGPGTRLTVL.